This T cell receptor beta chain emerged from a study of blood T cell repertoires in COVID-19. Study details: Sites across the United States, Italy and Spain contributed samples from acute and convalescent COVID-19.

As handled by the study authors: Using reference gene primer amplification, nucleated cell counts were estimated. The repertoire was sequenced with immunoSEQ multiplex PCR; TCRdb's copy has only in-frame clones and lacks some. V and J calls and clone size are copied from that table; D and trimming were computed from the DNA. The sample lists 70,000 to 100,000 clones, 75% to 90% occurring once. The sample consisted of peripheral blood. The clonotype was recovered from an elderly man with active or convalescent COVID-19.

CDR3 in amino acids: CASSPGASGTYNEQFF. CDR3 sequence (DNA): TGTGCCAGCTCACCCGGTGCTAGCGGGACCTACAATGAGCAGTTCTTC. The chain uses TRBV18 and TRBJ2-1; TRBD2 matches at 9 bases. The CDR3 extends over 16 amino acids. CDR1 KGHSH and CDR2 LQKENI come from the germline V gene. V was clipped by 3 bases and J by 2 bases; unmatched bases: 5.